These T cell receptor beta chains were read from a single sample in a study of shared clonotypes between healthy human individuals. Clones were sequenced by immunoSEQ multiplex PCR, and TCRdb holds only the in-frame ones, with some missing. This table has around 1.6 million clones, 95% to 99% appearing once. Sequencing was performed on naive CD4+ T cells sorted from blood. Every receptor here comes from a man aged 25 to 45 in good health. Both conserved end residues are part of each CDR3. D genes are given only for firm matches. Clone size is given for some rows only: seen once, a few or many times, or a class if the clone is expanded.

size	V	D	J	DNA	CDR3
NA	TRBV27	NA	TRBJ2-2	TGTGCCAGCAGTCCCTGGACGCCTAGACCTGGGGGCGGGGAGCTGTTTTTT	CASSPWTPRPGGGELFF
NA	TRBV5-4	NA	TRBJ1-5	TGTGCCAGCAGCTTGGACAACAATCAGCCCCAGCATTTT	CASSLDNNQPQHF
NA	TRBV6-1	NA	TRBJ1-1	TGTGCCAGCAGGCCGAGGGGTACTGAAGCTTTCTTT	CASRPRGTEAFF
NA	TRBV11-2	NA	TRBJ2-7	TGTGCCAGCAGCTTAGAACGTCCGGGGGAGCAGTACTTC	CASSLERPGEQYF
NA	TRBV5-1	TRBD1	TRBJ2-1	TGCGCCAGCAGGGAGTCGGACAGGGTATATGAGAATGAGCAGTTCTTC	CASRESDRVYENEQFF
NA	TRBV30	TRBD1	TRBJ1-2	TGTGCCTGGACCCACCGGGACAGGGTCCTCTATGGCTACACCTTC	CAWTHRDRVLYGYTF
once	TRBV7-9	NA	TRBJ1-1	TGTGCCAGCAGCTTTAGTAGGGACATATTCACTGAAGCTTTCTTT	CASSFSRDIFTEAFF
NA	TRBV7-8	TRBD2	TRBJ2-1	TGTGCCAGCAGCTTACTAGCGGGAAGTTACAATGAGCAGTTCTTC	CASSLLAGSYNEQFF
NA	TRBV10-3	NA	TRBJ1-2	TGTGCCATCAGGCTCGGGAGTTCGTTAGGGGGCTACACCTTC	CAIRLGSSLGGYTF
NA	TRBV18	TRBD2	TRBJ2-1	TGTGCCAGCTCAGGACCAAGACTAGCGGGAGGGCCGCATGAGCAGTTCTTC	CASSGPRLAGGPHEQFF
NA	TRBV7-2	TRBD1	TRBJ2-7	TGTGCCAGCAGCTTAGGGCGGGACAGGACCTACGAGCAGTACTTC	CASSLGRDRTYEQYF
NA	TRBV7-9	TRBD2	TRBJ2-7	TGTGCCAGCAGCTTAGACCGGGGCGGGAGGGCCTACGAGCAGTACTTC	CASSLDRGGRAYEQYF
NA	TRBV27	TRBD2	TRBJ2-1	TGTGCCAGTAGAGGACTAGACCCCAACAATGAGCAGTTCTTC	CASRGLDPNNEQFF
NA	TRBV2	NA	TRBJ1-1	TGTGCCAGCAGTGAACAAGACCTGAGGACTGAAGCTTTCTTT	CASSEQDLRTEAFF
NA	TRBV6-5	TRBD1	TRBJ1-5	TGTGCCAGCAGTTCGACAGGGAAGAGTCAGCCCCAGCATTTT	CASSSTGKSQPQHF
NA	TRBV28	TRBD2	TRBJ2-3	TGTGCCAGCACCACGAGCGGGGCCCCCCGCACAGATACGCAGTATTTT	CASTTSGAPRTDTQYF
NA	TRBV6-5	TRBD1	TRBJ1-2	TGTGCCAGCAGTTACCGGGGACAGAACGGCTATGGCTACACCTTC	CASSYRGQNGYGYTF
NA	TRBV5-6	NA	TRBJ2-7	TGTGCCAGGAGCCGGACAGACTCCTACGAGCAGTACTTC	CARSRTDSYEQYF
NA	TRBV9	TRBD1	TRBJ2-7	TGTGCCAGCAGCGTAGCCGGGACAGGGTCCTTATACGAGCAGTACTTC	CASSVAGTGSLYEQYF
NA	TRBV5-4	NA	TRBJ2-3	TGTGCCAGCAGCTTTCCTGATACTAGCACAGATACGCAGTATTTT	CASSFPDTSTDTQYF
NA	TRBV18	NA	TRBJ1-1	TGTGCCAGCTCAGCCGGGACAAGGAACACTGAAGCTTTCTTT	CASSAGTRNTEAFF
NA	TRBV5-1	TRBD2	TRBJ2-7	TGCGCCAGCAGCGCGGGACTAGCGGTCGAGCAGTACTTC	CASSAGLAVEQYF